The TCR beta chain under discussion was sequenced for a study of glioma-infiltrating T cells. This clonotype was recorded at least ten times. Using RNA template, CDR3s of TCR alpha and beta were amplified with iRepertoire arm-PCR. TCRdb processed the multiplex PCR reads anew with MiXCR; each CDR3 protein has one entry. The table shows about 110,000 distinct CDR3 sequences, with 25% to 30% occurring only once. V gave up 4 bases and J gave up 4 bases; unmatched junction bases: 1. This CDR3 is built from 13 residues. Sequencing was carried out using glioma tissue, nonneoplastic brain tissue, or PBMCs (not recorded which). J is TRBJ2-5 and V is TRBV12-3 or TRBV12-4; TRBD2 agrees at 9 bases. The clonotype originates from a human donor with low-grade glioma or glioblastoma, undergoing nonglioma brain surgery, or in good health (not recorded which). CDR3: CASSSSGAETQYF. Here the CDR3 DNA reads TGTGCCAGCAGTTCTAGCGGGGCAGAGACCCAGTACTTC.